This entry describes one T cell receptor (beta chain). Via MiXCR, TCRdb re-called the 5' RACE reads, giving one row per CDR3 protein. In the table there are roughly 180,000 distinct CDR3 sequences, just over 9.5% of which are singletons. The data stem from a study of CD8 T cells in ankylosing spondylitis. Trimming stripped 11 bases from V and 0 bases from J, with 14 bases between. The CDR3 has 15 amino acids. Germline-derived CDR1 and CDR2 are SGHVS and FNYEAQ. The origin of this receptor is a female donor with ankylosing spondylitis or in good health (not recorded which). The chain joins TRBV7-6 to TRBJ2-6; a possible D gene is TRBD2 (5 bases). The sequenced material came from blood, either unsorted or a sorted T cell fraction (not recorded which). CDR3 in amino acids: CACRSGYSGANVLTF. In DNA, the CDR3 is TGTGCCTGTCGGTCGGGGTACTCTGGGGCCAACGTCCTGACTTTC.